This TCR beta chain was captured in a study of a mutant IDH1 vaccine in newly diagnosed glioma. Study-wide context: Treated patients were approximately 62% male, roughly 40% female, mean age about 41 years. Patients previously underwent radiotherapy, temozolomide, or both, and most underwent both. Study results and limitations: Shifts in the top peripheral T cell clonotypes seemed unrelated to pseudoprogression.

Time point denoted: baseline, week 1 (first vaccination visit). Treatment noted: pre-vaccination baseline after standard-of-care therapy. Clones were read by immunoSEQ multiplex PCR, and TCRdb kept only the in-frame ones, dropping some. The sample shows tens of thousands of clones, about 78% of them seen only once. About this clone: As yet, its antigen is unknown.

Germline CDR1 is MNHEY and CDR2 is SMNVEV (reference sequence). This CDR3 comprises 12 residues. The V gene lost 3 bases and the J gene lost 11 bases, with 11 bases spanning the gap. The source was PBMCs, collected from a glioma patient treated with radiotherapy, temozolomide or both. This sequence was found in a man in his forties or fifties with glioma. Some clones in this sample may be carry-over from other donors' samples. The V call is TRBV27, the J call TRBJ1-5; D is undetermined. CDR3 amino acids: CASSFTSGSQHF. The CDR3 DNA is TGTGCCAGCAGTTTCACTTCCGGGTCCCAGCATTTT.